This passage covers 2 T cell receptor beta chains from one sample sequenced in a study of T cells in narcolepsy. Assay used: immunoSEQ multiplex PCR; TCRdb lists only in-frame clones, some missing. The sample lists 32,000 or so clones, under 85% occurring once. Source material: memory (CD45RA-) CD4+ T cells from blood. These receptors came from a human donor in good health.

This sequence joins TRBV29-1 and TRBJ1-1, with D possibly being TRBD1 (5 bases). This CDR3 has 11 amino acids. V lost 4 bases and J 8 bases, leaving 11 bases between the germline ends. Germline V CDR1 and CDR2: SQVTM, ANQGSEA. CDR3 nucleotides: TGCAGCGTTGGGGGGAGACGGGAAGCTTTCTTT. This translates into CSVGGRREAFF.

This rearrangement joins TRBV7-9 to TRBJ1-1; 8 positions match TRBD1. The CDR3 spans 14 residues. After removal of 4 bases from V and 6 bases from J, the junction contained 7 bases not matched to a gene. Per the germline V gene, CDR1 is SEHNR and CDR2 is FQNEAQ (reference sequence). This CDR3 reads CASSYPGGSSEAFF. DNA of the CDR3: TGTGCCAGCAGCTACCCAGGGGGCTCGTCTGAAGCTTTCTTT.